The entry below describes one T cell receptor beta chain. Its antigen is as yet unknown. PCR primers comprised 60 Vbeta and 13 Jbeta primers. Repertoires were generated with immunoSEQ multiplex PCR, while TCRdb's copy carries only in-frame clones and drops some. The table includes around 160,000 clones, about 80% detected once. These data originate in a study of cytomegalovirus exposure and HLA in healthy donors. Study summary: Across under 450 genotyped donors, about 81% landed in the Caucasian-associated ancestry cluster. Overall study results and limits: A missense variant in DCLRE1C was later tied to TCR beta V- and J-gene trimming.

The CDR3 has 13 residues. Trimming took off 6 bases at V and 10 bases at J, with 13 bases between the two ends. Germline V gene data show CDR1 as ENHRY and CDR2 as SYGVKD. Sequencing was performed on PBMCs. This receptor was obtained from a man aged 45-65 years in good health and CMV-seropositive. The V gene is TRBV10-3, the J gene TRBJ1-6; perhaps TRBD1 as D (6 bases). Here the CDR3 DNA reads TGTGCCATCAGCCGGGACAAAGAATCACCCCTCCACTTT. Translating gives CAISRDKESPLHF.